The rows below give T cell receptor beta chains drawn from one sample of a study of T cell responses to AZD1222 COVID-19 vaccine. Assay used: immunoSEQ multiplex PCR; TCRdb lists only in-frame clones, some missing. This table holds about 100,000 clones, about 93% found once. The sample consisted of peripheral blood, taken on day 0 of AZD1222 vaccination. The source of these receptors is an adult in good health. Each CDR3 is given with its conserved first and last residue. A D gene is named only where the DNA matches it firmly. The size field is filled for only some rows; it gives once, few, many or a size class.

D | J | size | V | DNA | CDR3
TRBD1 | TRBJ1-2 | once | TRBV6-6 | TGTGCCAGCAGGACTCCGGACAGGGGAAACTATGGCTACACCTTC | CASRTPDRGNYGYTF
- | TRBJ1-5 | - | TRBV3-1/TRBV3-2 | TGTGCCAGCAGCCAAGCCCCAAATCAGCCCCAGCATTTT | CASSQAPNQPQHF
TRBD1 | TRBJ1-2 | - | TRBV7-2 | TGTGCCAGCTCCCAGGGGGAGGGACGGTATTATGGCTACACCTTC | CASSQGEGRYYGYTF
- | TRBJ2-1 | - | TRBV5-1 | TGCGCCAGCAGCTTGGGGGGATTCTCGGCCGATGAGCAGTTCTTC | CASSLGGFSADEQFF
- | TRBJ2-5 | - | TRBV28 | TGTGCCAGCAGTTTGTGGACAGTACAAGAGACCCAGTACTTC | CASSLWTVQETQYF
- | TRBJ2-1 | - | TRBV19 | TGTGCCAGTAGTAGGTGGACAAGGGATGATGAGCAGTTCTTC | CASSRWTRDDEQFF
TRBD2 | TRBJ2-1 | - | TRBV5-8 | TGTGCCATTTTCCCAGCGGGGGGTGGCAATGAGCAGTTCTTC | CAIFPAGGGNEQFF
- | TRBJ1-1 | - | TRBV21-1 | TGTGCCAGCAGCAAAGGAAGCCTGGCCAGGGAGAACACTGAAGCTTTCTTT | CASSKGSLARENTEAFF
- | TRBJ1-2 | - | TRBV11-2 | TGTGCCAGCAGCCAGGGGACTACCTATGGCTACACCTTC | CASSQGTTYGYTF
TRBD1 | TRBJ2-7 | - | TRBV6-5 | TGTGCCAGCAGTCGGGACAGTACCTACGAGCAGTACTTC | CASSRDSTYEQYF
TRBD2 | TRBJ2-1 | - | TRBV18 | TGTGCCAGCTCACCACAGGGGACTAGCGGAAATGAGCAGTTCTTC | CASSPQGTSGNEQFF
- | TRBJ2-1 | - | TRBV7-9 | TGTGCCAGCAGCGGTTACAATGAGCAGTTCTTC | CASSGYNEQFF
TRBD1 | TRBJ1-4 | - | TRBV12-3/TRBV12-4 | TGTGCCAGCAGACCCGGGACAGTTGAAAAACTGTTTTTT | CASRPGTVEKLFF
TRBD1 | TRBJ2-4 | - | TRBV6-5 | TGTGCCAGCAGTTACAGGCCAACAGGGGGCCAGGACATTCAGTACTTC | CASSYRPTGGQDIQYF
TRBD1 | TRBJ2-7 | - | TRBV19 | TGTGCCAGTAGCCAATTGGGACAGTACAGCTCCTACGAGCAGTACTTC | CASSQLGQYSSYEQYF
TRBD1 | TRBJ1-2 | - | TRBV19 | TGTGCCAGTAGTATTCGCCCGACAGGGGGCGTTGTCTATGGCTACACCTTC | CASSIRPTGGVVYGYTF
- | TRBJ1-2 | - | TRBV7-2 | TGTGCCAGCAGCGTCGATCGGGACTTGAGGGATGGCTACACCTTC | CASSVDRDLRDGYTF
TRBD2 | TRBJ2-3 | - | TRBV4-1 | TGCGCCAGCAGCCAAGATTTGCCTAGCGGGAGTAGGAATACGCAGTATTTT | CASSQDLPSGSRNTQYF
- | TRBJ1-5 | - | TRBV5-8 | TGTGCCAGCAGCTTTTTGACCACCCTCGGGCCCCAGCATTTT | CASSFLTTLGPQHF
- | TRBJ1-1 | - | TRBV7-9 | TGTGCCAGCAGCGCCCCGACGGGGATGAACACTGAAGCTTTCTTT | CASSAPTGMNTEAFF
TRBD2 | TRBJ2-7 | once | TRBV19 | TGTGCCAGCGCACCGGGACTAGCGTATTACGAGCAGTACTTC | CASAPGLAYYEQYF
TRBD2 | TRBJ2-1 | - | TRBV27 | TGTGCCAGCAGTCATCAGCGGGAGGGCCTCTATGAGCAGTTCTTC | CASSHQREGLYEQFF
- | TRBJ1-3 | - | TRBV2 | TGTGCCAGCAGTGAAGGGACGCCTGGAAACACCATATATTTT | CASSEGTPGNTIYF
- | TRBJ1-2 | - | TRBV4-1 | TGCGCCAGCAGCCAAGATGAGGTCGGACGTATCTATGGCTACACCTTC | CASSQDEVGRIYGYTF
TRBD2 | TRBJ2-1 | - | TRBV11-3 | TGTGCCAGCAGCGGACGGACTAGCAATGAGCAGTTCTTC | CASSGRTSNEQFF
TRBD2 | TRBJ2-2 | - | TRBV2 | TGTGCCAGCACCGGACTAGCGGGAATCACCGGGGAGCTGTTTTTT | CASTGLAGITGELFF
- | TRBJ1-2 | - | TRBV28 | TGTGCCAGCAATGCAGAAGCCCATGGCTACACCTTC | CASNAEAHGYTF
TRBD1 | TRBJ2-1 | - | TRBV12-3/TRBV12-4 | TGTGCCAGCACATTCGACAGGGTGAATGAGCAGTTCTTC | CASTFDRVNEQFF
- | TRBJ2-7 | - | TRBV19 | TGTGCCAGTAGAATTTCCTTTGGTGCGGGAACCTACGAGCAGTACTTC | CASRISFGAGTYEQYF
- | TRBJ1-1 | once | TRBV21-1 | TGTGCCAGCAGCAAAAAGGGGGGAAAACTTCTCGAAGCTTTCTTT | CASSKKGGKLLEAFF
TRBD1 | TRBJ1-6 | once | TRBV30 | TGTGCCTGGAGTCTCACAGGGGTGTCACCCCTCCACTTT | CAWSLTGVSPLHF
TRBD1 | TRBJ1-6 | - | TRBV5-1 | TGCGCCAGCAGTTACCGGGGGACAGAAAATTCACCCCTCCACTTT | CASSYRGTENSPLHF
TRBD2 | TRBJ2-3 | - | TRBV18 | TGTGCCAGCTCACCCGTACCGGGACTAGCGGGAGATACGCAGTATTTT | CASSPVPGLAGDTQYF
- | TRBJ1-1 | once | TRBV7-3 | TGTGCCAGCAGCTCACTAATGAACACTGAAGCTTTCTTT | CASSSLMNTEAFF
TRBD2 | TRBJ2-7 | - | TRBV28 | TGTGCCAGCAGTCCAAGGACTAGCGGGGGCAGAAGGACCCACGAGCAGTACTTC | CASSPRTSGGRRTHEQYF
- | TRBJ1-1 | - | TRBV11-3 | TGTGCCAGCAGCGAGTATAAAGAGGCTGAAGCTTTCTTT | CASSEYKEAEAFF
TRBD2 | TRBJ2-1 | - | TRBV11-3 | TGTGCCAGCAGCTGGCGCGGGGGGTTTCAGCAGTTCTTC | CASSWRGGFQQFF
- | TRBJ2-3 | - | TRBV6-6 | TGTGCCAGCAGTTACGAAGGGGGGGGAGCTACGCAGTATTTT | CASSYEGGGATQYF
TRBD1 | TRBJ2-7 | - | TRBV5-6 | TGTGCCAGCAGCTCAGACAGGGGGGGGTACGAGCAGTACTTC | CASSSDRGGYEQYF
TRBD2 | TRBJ2-1 | - | TRBV6-5 | TGTGCCAGCAGTTCGGACAGCGGGGGGCCCAATGAGCAGTTCTTC | CASSSDSGGPNEQFF
- | TRBJ1-5 | - | TRBV27 | TGTGCCAGCAGTTCTGGGGGGGGCAATCAGCCCCAGCATTTT | CASSSGGGNQPQHF
TRBD1 | TRBJ1-4 | - | TRBV4-1 | TGCGCCAGCAGCCTTTCCCCGGGACAGCGTAATGAAAAACTGTTTTTT | CASSLSPGQRNEKLFF
- | TRBJ1-6 | - | TRBV6-5 | TGTGCCAGCAGTCGAAGCGGACGGTTTAATTCACCCCTCCACTTT | CASSRSGRFNSPLHF
TRBD2 | TRBJ2-5 | - | TRBV25-1 | TGTGCCAGCAGTAAGGCGGGGGGAGAGACCCAGTACTTC | CASSKAGGETQYF
- | TRBJ1-4 | - | TRBV2 | TGTGCCAGCAACGGACAGATTAATGAAAAACTGTTTTTT | CASNGQINEKLFF
TRBD1 | TRBJ2-1 | - | TRBV5-1 | TGCGCCAGCAGCTTGGAATCCGGGACAGGGGGCTTAGATGAGCAGTTCTTC | CASSLESGTGGLDEQFF
TRBD2 | TRBJ2-2 | once | TRBV19 | TGTGCCAGCACCGACCGTGGGGCTAGCGGGAGTAGGGCCGGGGAGCTGTTTTTT | CASTDRGASGSRAGELFF
- | TRBJ1-5 | - | TRBV2 | TGTGCCAGCAGTGTAGCGGACGTTCAGCCCCAGCATTTT | CASSVADVQPQHF
TRBD1 | TRBJ1-5 | - | TRBV28 | TGTGCCAGCAGTTTAGACAGGGTGAATCAGCCCCAGCATTTT | CASSLDRVNQPQHF
TRBD1 | TRBJ1-4 | - | TRBV7-7 | TGTGCTAGCAGCCAGGGGGACAGGGTAAGGGAAAAACTGTTTTTT | CASSQGDRVREKLFF